Listed below are T cell receptor beta chains from one sample, sequenced in a study of blood T cell repertoires in COVID-19. The assay was immunoSEQ multiplex PCR, and TCRdb's table has in-frame clones only and misses some. The profile shows 200,000 to 250,000 clones, roughly 80% of them singletons. The sequencing input was PBMCs or T cells enriched from blood (not recorded which). The receptors originated from a woman in her forties who had been exposed to COVID-19. Each CDR3 is given with its conserved first and last residue. The order of the fields is CDR3 protein, V gene.

CSAYREETQYF TRBV20-1
CASSPLTGLVYGYTF TRBV7-8
CASTTGPGAFF TRBV28
CASSPFERPFSGNTIYF TRBV18
CASSFGRGVTEAFF TRBV7-2
CAISEHAGTQNTEAFF TRBV10-3
CASSYSGNYGYTF TRBV6-2/TRBV6-3
CASSTPTGSAFMNTEAFF TRBV19
CASSPGQGWDEQFF TRBV10-2
CASVSQGGIGGYTF TRBV2
CASSLGTSGGRDGEQFF TRBV5-1
CASSMTGVYTF TRBV5-6
CASSISVTNTEAFF TRBV5-4
CASSYLDRGTEAFF TRBV6-2/TRBV6-3
CASSLSGQGFDTIYF TRBV28
CASSQDRGTDYEQYF TRBV4-2
CASKVGPARGEEYGYTF TRBV5-1
CSASGQGAHLNYGYTF TRBV20-1
CASSGGGGMNTEAFF TRBV11-3
CAISPLTGGNTEAFF TRBV10-3
CASSLRHFFENEKLFF TRBV5-8
CASSSGTGSFYGYTF TRBV19
CASSYLGGSGYEQYF TRBV6-5
CAWSVTEKNIQYF TRBV30
CASSQDEVMGPFTDTQYF TRBV4-1
CASSEVRQGSYSNQPQHF TRBV6-1
CASSRTGGSQPQHF TRBV9
CASSPGQLSYGYTF TRBV28
CASSQLSTDTQYF TRBV3-1/TRBV3-2
CASSGATGAPYGYTF TRBV5-1
CASGRGLGAGGTGELFF TRBV27
CASSWRTGRGGETQYF TRBV7-9
CAWRVGGTVASPLHF TRBV30
CASSYPGLAGAPRGAQYF TRBV6-2/TRBV6-3
CASTIQGAGETQYF TRBV5-4
CASSYSQGATEAFF TRBV6-2/TRBV6-3
CASSRTYSGGENTGELFF TRBV6-6
CASSVKTGPHEKLFF TRBV10-2
CASSYRGDNEKLFF TRBV2
CASSSTGGLNTGELFF TRBV5-1
CASSTTSGSSYNEQFF TRBV9
CARVTTGAFSGNTIYF TRBV9
CASQPDSAPLHF TRBV19
CSVEGVGGTEAFF TRBV29-1
CASSSLAETQYF TRBV7-9